Listed here is a single TCR beta chain. The sample belongs to a study of T cell changes during pregnancy in multiple sclerosis. Some clones are missing from TCRdb's copy, which holds only in-frame ones; the method was immunoSEQ multiplex PCR. The table has nearly 60,000 clones, about 89% seen once. V was trimmed by 3 bases and J by 7 bases, leaving 16 bases between them. The CDR3 has 14 residues. The germline gives CDR1 SGHNT, CDR2 YENEEA. The V call is TRBV11-3, the J call TRBJ2-7, with D possibly matching TRBD2 (6 bases). The sequence was collected from a female donor in good health, enrolled as a control in a pregnancy study. The sample in question was CD4+ T cells from peripheral blood mononuclear cells, obtained after pregnancy. CDR3 amino acids: CASSFSGERGEQYF. The CDR3 DNA reads as TGTGCCAGCAGCTTTTCGGGGGAGAGGGGAGAGCAGTACTTC.